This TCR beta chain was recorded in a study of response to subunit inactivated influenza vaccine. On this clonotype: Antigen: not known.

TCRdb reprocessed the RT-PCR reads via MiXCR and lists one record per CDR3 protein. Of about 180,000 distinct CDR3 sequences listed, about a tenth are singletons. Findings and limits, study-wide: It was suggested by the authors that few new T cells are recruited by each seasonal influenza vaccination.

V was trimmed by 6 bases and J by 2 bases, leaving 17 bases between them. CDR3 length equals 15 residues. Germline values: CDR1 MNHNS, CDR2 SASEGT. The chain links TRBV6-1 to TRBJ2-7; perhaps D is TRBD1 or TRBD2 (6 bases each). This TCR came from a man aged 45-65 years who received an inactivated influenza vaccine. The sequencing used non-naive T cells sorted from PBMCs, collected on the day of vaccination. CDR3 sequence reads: CASSGWGDKPYEQYF. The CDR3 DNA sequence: TGTGCCAGCAGCGGGTGGGGGGACAAGCCCTACGAGCAGTACTTC.